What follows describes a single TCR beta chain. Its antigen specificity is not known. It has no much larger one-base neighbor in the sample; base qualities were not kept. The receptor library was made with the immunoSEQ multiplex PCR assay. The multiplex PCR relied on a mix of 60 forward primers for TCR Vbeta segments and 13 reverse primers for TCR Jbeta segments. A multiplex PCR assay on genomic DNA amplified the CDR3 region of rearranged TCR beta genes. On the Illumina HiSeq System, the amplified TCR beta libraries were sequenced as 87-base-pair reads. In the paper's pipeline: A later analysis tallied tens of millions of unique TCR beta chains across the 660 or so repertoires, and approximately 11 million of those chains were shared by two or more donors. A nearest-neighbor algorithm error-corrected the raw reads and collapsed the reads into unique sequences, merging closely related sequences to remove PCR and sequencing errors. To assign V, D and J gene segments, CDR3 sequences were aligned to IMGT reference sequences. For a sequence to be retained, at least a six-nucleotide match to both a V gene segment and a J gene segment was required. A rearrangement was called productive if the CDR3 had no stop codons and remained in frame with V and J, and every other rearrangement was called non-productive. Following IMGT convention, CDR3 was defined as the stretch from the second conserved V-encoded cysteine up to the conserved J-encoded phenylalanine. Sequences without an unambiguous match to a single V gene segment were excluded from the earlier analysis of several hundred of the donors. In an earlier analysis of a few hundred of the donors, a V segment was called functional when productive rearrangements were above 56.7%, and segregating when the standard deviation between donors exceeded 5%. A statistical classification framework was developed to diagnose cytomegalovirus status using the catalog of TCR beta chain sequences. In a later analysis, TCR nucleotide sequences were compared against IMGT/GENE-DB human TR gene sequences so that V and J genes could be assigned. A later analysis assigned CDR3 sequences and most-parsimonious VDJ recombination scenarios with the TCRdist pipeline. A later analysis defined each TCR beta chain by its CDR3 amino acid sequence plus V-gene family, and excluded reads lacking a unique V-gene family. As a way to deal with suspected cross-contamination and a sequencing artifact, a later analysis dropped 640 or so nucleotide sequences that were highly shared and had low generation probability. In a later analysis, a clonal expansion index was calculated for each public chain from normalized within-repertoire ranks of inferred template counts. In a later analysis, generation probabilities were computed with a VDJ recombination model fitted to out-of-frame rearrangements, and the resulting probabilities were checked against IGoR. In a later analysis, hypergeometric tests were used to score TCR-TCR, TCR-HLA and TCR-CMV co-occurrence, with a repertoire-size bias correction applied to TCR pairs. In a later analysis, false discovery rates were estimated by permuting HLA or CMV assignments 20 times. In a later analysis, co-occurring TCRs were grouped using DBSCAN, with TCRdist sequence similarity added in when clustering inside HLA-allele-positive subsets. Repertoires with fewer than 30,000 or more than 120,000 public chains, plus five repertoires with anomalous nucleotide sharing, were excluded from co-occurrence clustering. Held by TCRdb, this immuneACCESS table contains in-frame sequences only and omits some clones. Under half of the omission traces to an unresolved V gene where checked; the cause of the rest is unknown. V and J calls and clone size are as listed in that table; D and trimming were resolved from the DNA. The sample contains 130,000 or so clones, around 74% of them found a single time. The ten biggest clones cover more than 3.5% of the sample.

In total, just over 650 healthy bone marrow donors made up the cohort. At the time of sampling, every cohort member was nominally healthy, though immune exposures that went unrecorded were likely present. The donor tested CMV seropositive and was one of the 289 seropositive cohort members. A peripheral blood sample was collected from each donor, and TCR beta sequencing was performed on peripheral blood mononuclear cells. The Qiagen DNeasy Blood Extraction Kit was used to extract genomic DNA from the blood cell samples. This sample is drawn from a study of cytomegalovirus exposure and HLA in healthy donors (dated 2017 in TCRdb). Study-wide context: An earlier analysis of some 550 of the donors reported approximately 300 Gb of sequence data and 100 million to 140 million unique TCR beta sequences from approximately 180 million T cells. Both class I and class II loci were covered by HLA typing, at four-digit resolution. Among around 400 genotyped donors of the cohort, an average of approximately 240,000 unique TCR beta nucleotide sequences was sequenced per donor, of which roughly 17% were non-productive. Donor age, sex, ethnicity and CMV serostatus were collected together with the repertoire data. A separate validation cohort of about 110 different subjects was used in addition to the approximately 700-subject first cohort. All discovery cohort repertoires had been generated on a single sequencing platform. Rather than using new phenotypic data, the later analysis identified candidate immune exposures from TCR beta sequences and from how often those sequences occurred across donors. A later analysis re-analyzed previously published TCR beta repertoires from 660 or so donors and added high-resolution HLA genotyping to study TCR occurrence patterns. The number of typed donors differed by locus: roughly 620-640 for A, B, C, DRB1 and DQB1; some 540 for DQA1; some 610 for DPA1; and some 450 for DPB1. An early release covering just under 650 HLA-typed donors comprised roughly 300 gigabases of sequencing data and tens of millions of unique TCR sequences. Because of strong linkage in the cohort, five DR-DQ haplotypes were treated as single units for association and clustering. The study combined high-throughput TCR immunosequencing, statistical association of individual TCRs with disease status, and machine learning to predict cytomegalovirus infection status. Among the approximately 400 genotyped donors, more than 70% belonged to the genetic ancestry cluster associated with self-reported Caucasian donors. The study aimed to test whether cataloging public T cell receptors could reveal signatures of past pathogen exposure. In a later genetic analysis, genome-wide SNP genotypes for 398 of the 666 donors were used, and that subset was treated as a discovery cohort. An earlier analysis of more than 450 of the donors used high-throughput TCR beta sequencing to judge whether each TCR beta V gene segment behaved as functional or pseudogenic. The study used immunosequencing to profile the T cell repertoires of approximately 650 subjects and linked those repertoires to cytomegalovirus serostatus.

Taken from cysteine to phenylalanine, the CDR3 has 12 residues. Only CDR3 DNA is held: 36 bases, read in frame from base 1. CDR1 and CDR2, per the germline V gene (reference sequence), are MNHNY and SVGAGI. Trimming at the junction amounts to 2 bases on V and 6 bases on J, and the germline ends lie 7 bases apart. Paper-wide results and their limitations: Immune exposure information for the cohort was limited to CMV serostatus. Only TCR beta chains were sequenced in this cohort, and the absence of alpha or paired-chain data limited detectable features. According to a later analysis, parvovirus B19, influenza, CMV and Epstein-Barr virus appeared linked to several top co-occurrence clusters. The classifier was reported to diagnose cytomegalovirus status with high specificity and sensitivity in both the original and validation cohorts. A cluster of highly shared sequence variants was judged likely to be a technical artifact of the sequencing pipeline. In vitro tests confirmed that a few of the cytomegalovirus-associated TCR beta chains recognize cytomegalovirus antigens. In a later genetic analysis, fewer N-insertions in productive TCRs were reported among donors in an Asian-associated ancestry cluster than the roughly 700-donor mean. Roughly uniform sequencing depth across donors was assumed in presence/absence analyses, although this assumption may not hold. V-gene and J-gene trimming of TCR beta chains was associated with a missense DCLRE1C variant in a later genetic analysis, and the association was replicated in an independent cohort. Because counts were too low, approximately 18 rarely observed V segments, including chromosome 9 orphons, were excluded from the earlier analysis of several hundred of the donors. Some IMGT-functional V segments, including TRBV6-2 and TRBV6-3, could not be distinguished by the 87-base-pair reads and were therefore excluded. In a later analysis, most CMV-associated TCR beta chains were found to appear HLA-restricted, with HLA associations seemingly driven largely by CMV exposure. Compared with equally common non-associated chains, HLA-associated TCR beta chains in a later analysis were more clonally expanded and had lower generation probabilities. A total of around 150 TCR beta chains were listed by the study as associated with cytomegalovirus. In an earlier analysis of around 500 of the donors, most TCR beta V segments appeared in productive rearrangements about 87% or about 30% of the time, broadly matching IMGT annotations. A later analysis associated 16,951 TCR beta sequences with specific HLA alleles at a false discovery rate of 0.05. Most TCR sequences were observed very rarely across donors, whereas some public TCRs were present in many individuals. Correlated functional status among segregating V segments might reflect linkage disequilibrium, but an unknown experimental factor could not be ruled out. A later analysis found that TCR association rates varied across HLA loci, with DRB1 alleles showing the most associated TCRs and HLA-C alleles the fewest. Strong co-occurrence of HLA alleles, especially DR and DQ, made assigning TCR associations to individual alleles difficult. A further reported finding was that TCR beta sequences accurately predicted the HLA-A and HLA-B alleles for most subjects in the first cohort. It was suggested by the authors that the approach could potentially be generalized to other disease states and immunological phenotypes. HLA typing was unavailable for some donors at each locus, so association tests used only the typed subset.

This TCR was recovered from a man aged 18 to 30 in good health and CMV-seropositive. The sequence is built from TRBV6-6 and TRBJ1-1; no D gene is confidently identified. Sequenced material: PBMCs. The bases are TGTGCCAGCAGTTACCCTGAGTCTGAAGCTTTCTTT. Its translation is CASSYPESEAFF.